The 3 T cell receptor beta chains below were found in one sample sequenced in a study of blood T cell repertoires in COVID-19. Repertoires were generated with immunoSEQ multiplex PCR, while TCRdb's copy carries only in-frame clones and drops some. The sample includes around 270,000 clones, more than 85% of them seen just once. Material: peripheral blood. These receptors were obtained from a person aged 18-30 years with COVID-19, enrolled during active disease.

This rearrangement joins TRBV19 to TRBJ1-5, with D uncertain. The V gene lost 3 bases and the J gene lost 3 bases, with 3 bases spanning the gap. The CDR3 spans 12 residues. Germline loops: CDR1 LNHDA, CDR2 SQIVND (reference sequence). The CDR3 DNA follows: TGTGCCAGTAGTATCTTCAATCAGCCCCAGCATTTT. It is translated as CASSIFNQPQHF.

The V and J genes are TRBV25-1 and TRBJ2-3, with 8 positions matching TRBD1. Germline V CDR1 and CDR2: MGHDK, SYGVNS. This CDR3 has 15 amino acids. The ends lost 4 bases at V and 2 bases at J; junction bases unmatched: 5. The CDR3 is CASSVQGGYTDTQYF. The CDR3 region has the DNA TGTGCCAGCAGTGTACAGGGGGGCTACACAGATACGCAGTATTTT.

The chain combines TRBV12-5 with TRBJ1-5, with a possible D match to TRBD1 (6 bases). V lost 2 bases, J lost 0 bases, and 17 bases lay in between. Germline V gives CDR1 LGHNT, CDR2 FRNRAP. The CDR3 consists of 18 residues. The CDR3 sequence: CASGLKYQGPYSNQPQHF. For the CDR3, the DNA is TGTGCTAGTGGTTTGAAGTATCAGGGGCCTTATAGCAATCAGCCCCAGCATTTT.